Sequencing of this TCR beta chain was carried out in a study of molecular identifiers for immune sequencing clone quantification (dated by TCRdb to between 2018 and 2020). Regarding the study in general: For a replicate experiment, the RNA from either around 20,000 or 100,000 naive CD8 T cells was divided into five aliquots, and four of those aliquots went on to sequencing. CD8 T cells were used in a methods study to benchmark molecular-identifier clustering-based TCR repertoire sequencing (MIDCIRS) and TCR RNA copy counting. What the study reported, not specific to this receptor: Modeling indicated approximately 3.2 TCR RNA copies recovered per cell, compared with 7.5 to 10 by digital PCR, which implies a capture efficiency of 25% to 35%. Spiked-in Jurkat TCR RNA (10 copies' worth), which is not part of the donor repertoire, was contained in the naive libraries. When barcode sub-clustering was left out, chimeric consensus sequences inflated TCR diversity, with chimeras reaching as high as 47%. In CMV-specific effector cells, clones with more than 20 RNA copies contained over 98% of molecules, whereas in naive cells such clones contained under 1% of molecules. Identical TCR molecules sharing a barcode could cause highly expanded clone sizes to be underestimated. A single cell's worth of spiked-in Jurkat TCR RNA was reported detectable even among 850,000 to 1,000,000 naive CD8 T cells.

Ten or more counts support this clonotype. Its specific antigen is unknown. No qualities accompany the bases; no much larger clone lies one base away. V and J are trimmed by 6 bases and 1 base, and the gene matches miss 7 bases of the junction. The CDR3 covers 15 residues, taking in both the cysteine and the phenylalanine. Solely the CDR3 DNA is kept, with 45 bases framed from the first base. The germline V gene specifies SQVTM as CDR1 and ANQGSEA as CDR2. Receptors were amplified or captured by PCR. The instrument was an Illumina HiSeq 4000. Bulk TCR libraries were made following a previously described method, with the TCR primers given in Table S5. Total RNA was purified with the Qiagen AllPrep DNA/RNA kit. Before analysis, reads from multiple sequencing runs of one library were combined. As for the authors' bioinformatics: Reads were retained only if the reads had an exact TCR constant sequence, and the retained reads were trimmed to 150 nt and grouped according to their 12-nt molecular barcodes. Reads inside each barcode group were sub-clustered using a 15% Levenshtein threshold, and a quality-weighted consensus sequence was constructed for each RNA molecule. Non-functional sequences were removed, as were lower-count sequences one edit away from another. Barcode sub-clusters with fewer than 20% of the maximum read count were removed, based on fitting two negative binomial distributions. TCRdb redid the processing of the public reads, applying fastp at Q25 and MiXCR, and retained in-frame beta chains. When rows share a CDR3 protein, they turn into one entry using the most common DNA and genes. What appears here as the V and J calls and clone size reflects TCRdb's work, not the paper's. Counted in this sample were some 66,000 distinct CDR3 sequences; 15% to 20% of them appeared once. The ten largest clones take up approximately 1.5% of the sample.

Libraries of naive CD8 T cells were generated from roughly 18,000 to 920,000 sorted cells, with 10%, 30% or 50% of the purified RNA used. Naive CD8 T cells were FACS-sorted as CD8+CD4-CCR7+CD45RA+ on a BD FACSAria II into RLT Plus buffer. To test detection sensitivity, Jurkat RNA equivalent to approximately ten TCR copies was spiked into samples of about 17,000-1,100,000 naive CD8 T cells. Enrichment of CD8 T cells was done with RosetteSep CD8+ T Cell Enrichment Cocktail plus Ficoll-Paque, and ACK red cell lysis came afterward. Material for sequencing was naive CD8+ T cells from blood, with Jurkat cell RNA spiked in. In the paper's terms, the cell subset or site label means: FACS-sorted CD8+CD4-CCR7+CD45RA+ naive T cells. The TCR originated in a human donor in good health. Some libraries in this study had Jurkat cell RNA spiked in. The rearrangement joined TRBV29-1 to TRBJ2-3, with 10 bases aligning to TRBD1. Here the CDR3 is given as CSVTTGTGGTDTQYF. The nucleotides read TGCAGCGTGACCACCGGGACAGGGGGCACAGATACGCAGTATTTT.